The T cell receptor (beta chain) under discussion was sequenced for a study of OX40 agonist ivuxolimab in advanced cancers. Study-level findings and limits: Some nonresponders additionally presented with little normalized T-cell clonal expansion. Low clonal expansion, among the lowest seen, marked partial responders at 0.1-3.0 mg/kg.

Measured with immunoSEQ multiplex PCR; TCRdb has only the in-frame clones, and not every one. The sample consists of 75,000 to 95,000 clones, 85% of them appearing once. Points on this clone: The target antigen is unknown.

The CDR3 covers 12 residues. Trimming removed 1 base from V and 6 bases from J, with 7 bases in between. Germline V lookup: CDR1 SGHRS, CDR2 YFSETQ. The sample consisted of CD4+ or CD8+ T cells sorted from blood, taken in a trial of the OX40 agonist ivuxolimab. The sequence derives from an adult with an advanced solid tumor such as melanoma, head and neck, liver or kidney cancer. The chain is built from TRBV5-1 and TRBJ1-2; no firm D call. The DNA for the CDR3 is TGCGCCAGCAGCTTGTACGCAGATGGCTACACCTTC. It codes for CASSLYADGYTF. Combining the CDR3 with reference TRBV5-1 and TRBJ1-2 gives the whole variable domain KAGVTQTPRYLIKTRGQQVTLSCSPISGHRSVSWYQQTPGQGLQFLFEYFSETQRNKGNFPGRFSGRQFSNSRSEMNVSTLELGDSALYLCASSLYADGYTFGSGTRLTVV.